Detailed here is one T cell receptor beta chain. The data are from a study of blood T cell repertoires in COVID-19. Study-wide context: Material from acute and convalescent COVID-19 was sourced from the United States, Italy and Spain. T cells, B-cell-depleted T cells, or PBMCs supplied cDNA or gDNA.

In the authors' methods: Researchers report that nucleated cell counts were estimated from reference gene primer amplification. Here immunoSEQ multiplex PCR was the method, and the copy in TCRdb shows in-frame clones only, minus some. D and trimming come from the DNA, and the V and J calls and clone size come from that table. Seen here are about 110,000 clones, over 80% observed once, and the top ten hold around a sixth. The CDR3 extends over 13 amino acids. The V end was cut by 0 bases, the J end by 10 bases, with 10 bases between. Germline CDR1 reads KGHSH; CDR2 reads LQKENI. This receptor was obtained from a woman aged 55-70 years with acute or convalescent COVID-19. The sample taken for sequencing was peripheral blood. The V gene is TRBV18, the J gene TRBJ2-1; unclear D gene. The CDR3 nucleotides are TGTGCCAGCTCACCACCTTGGGCATGGGAGCAGTTCTTC. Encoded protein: CASSPPWAWEQFF.